The 27 T cell receptor beta chains reported below all come from one sample, sequenced in a study of CD8+ T cells in alopecia areata. RNA extraction was followed by reverse transcription into cDNA, which acted as the sequencing template. The data were produced by immunoSEQ multiplex PCR, yet TCRdb's version contains in-frame clones alone and is incomplete. Seen here are approximately 99,000 clones, approximately 59% observed once, and the top ten hold 20% to 25%. The sample consisted of CD8+ T cells sorted from blood. These receptors originate from a human donor in good health.

As regards this clone: Distinct nucleotide sequences in the sample also encode this CDR3. This chain connects TRBV13 to TRBJ2-5; the D is unclear. V lost 3 bases and J 4 bases, leaving 6 bases between the germline ends. The CDR3 is 12 amino acids. CDR1 PRHDT and CDR2 FYEKMQ come from the germline V gene (reference sequence). The CDR3 loop reads CASSLGRETQYF. CDR3 bases: TGTGCCAGCAGCTTGGGCAGAGAGACCCAGTACTTC.

This clone appeared many times. This chain connects TRBV4-3 to TRBJ2-6; D remains ambiguous. The V gene lost 1 base and the J gene lost 0 bases, with 7 bases spanning the gap. Germline loops: CDR1 LGHNA, CDR2 YSLEER. The CDR3 totals 16 residues. In DNA, the CDR3 is TGCGCCAGCAGCCAAGTGGTCTACTCTGGGGCCAACGTCCTGACTTTC. Residues: CASSQVVYSGANVLTF.

This sequence joins TRBV13 and TRBJ1-1, with D possibly TRBD1 on 5 matching bases. The V end lost 0 bases, the J end lost 1 base, and 15 bases lay between the germline ends. Germline V lookup: CDR1 PRHDT, CDR2 FYEKMQ (reference sequence). This CDR3 has 17 residues. In DNA, the CDR3 is TGTGCCAGCAGCTTAGGACTTGGAGCAGGGTCGAACACTGAAGCTTTCTTT. Translating it yields CASSLGLGAGSNTEAFF.

The CDR3 here is CASSSDSYTDTQYF. The DNA for the CDR3 is TGTGCCAGCAGCTCGGACTCCTACACAGATACGCAGTATTTT. The V and J genes are TRBV28 and TRBJ2-3, with a possible D match to TRBD2 (5 bases). CDR1 and CDR2 (germline): MDHEN, SYDVKM. The CDR3 has 14 amino acids. The V gene lost 6 bases and the J gene lost 2 bases, with 12 bases spanning the gap.

This clone was detected only once. The V and J genes are TRBV13 and TRBJ1-2; 9 nucleotides align to TRBD1. CDR3 length: 15 residues. Trimming took 8 bases from V and 3 from J; bases not matched to a gene: 10. The germline gives CDR1 PRHDT, CDR2 FYEKMQ (reference sequence). The CDR3 DNA reads as TGTGCCAGCTGCACCCGGGACAGGGATGACTATGGCTACACCTTC. Its protein is CASCTRDRDDYGYTF.

V and J are TRBV13 and TRBJ2-7; maybe TRBD2 (6 bases). Germline CDR1 is PRHDT and CDR2 is FYEKMQ (reference sequence). The CDR3 has 14 amino acids. Trimming pared 2 bases from V and 4 bases from J, leaving 12 bases between. The CDR3 sequence: CASSLRTGDYEQYF. CDR3 coding DNA: TGTGCCAGCAGCTTAAGGACGGGGGATTACGAGCAGTACTTC. Complete variable domain (other parts from reference TRBV13 and TRBJ2-7): AAGVIQSPRHLIKEKRETATLKCYPIPRHDTVYWYQQGPGQDPQFLISFYEKMQSDKGSIPDRFSAQQFSDYHSELNMSSLELGDSALYFCASSLRTGDYEQYFGPGTRLTVT.

In its sample, this clone was seen a few times. This chain links TRBV9 with TRBJ2-7; D gene ambiguous. The length of the CDR3 is 13 residues. Trimming removed 1 base from V and 3 bases from J, with 8 bases in between. Germline loops: CDR1 SGDLS, CDR2 YYNGEE. CDR3 loop: CASSVNSDYEQYF. Here the CDR3 DNA reads TGTGCCAGCAGCGTAAACAGCGACTACGAGCAGTACTTC.

This chain uses TRBV30 with TRBJ2-1; D not resolved. The germline V gene encodes CDR1 GTSNPN and CDR2 SVGIG (reference sequence). This CDR3 contains 11 residues. The V end was cut by 6 bases, the J end by 7 bases, with 10 bases between. This chain's CDR3 is CACDFQNEQFF. For the CDR3, the DNA is TGTGCCTGTGACTTTCAGAATGAGCAGTTCTTC.

This chain joins TRBV5-6 and TRBJ1-1; maybe TRBD1 (5 bases). V was trimmed by 2 bases and J by 1 base, leaving 6 bases between them. CDR1 and CDR2 (germline): SGHDT, YYEEEE. This CDR3 contains 13 residues. CDR3 nucleotides: TGTGCCAGCAGCTTCGGGGCGAACACTGAAGCTTTCTTT. Its protein product is CASSFGANTEAFF.

This clone was counted a few times. The chain employs TRBV7-9 and TRBJ2-1, with 8 bases that match TRBD2. The length of the CDR3 is 15 residues. The germline CDR1 and CDR2 sequences are SEHNR and FQNEAQ (reference sequence). The trim removed 5 bases at V and 4 bases at J, leaving 7 bases unmatched. The CDR3 DNA reads as TGTGCCAGCAGCCCCGAGCGGGGGCCGTACAATGAGCAGTTCTTC. This translates into CASSPERGPYNEQFF.

The V and J genes are TRBV4-3 and TRBJ2-1; TRBD1 matches at 8 bases. Trimming at V came to 1 base and at J to 7 bases, leaving 9 bases not matched to a gene. This CDR3 region has 16 residues. Germline V gene sequence: CDR1 LGHNA, CDR2 YSLEER. CDR3 DNA sequence: TGCGCCAGCAGCCAAGGGATAGCGGACAGGGTTAATGAGCAGTTCTTC. This gives the protein CASSQGIADRVNEQFF.

The rearrangement joins TRBV7-2 to TRBJ2-3; 9 bases line up with TRBD2. V lost 5 bases to trimming and J lost 10 bases; unmatched junction nucleotides: 10. The V gene's germline CDR1 is SGHTA and CDR2 FQGNSA. This CDR3 region has 14 residues. CDR3 DNA sequence: TGTGCCAGCAGCCGAAGAGTGCTAGCGGGACCGCAGTATTTT. Protein: CASSRRVLAGPQYF.

The rearrangement joins TRBV14 to TRBJ2-1; the match to TRBD2 covers 9 bases. The CDR3 runs 15 residues. The V and J ends lost 2 bases and 2 bases, in that order; junction bases with no gene match: 1. Germline V gives CDR1 SGHDN, CDR2 FVKESK. CDR3 in amino acids: CASSQSGGPYNEQFF. The CDR3 bases are TGTGCCAGCAGCCAAAGCGGGGGGCCCTACAATGAGCAGTTCTTC.

Worth noting for this clone: This sample also contains other DNA sequences that code for the same CDR3. The chain employs TRBV6-5 and TRBJ1-5; D might be TRBD1 (5 bases). The length of the CDR3 is 14 residues. Germline values: CDR1 MNHEY, CDR2 SVGAGI. V was shortened by 0 bases and J by 4 bases, with 7 bases between the two germline ends. The CDR3 DNA reads as TGTGCCAGCAGTTACTCGCGGGGGAATCAGCCCCAGCATTTT. Its translation: CASSYSRGNQPQHF.

The rearrangement links TRBV7-9 to TRBJ2-1, with 14 bases aligning to TRBD2. CDR3 size: 14 residues. The V segment lost 4 bases and the J segment 10 bases; nucleotides outside the gene matches: 3. Per germline, CDR1 SEHNR and CDR2 FQNEAQ (reference sequence). The chain's CDR3 is CASSSGLAGEEQFF. In DNA, the CDR3 is TGTGCCAGCAGCTCGGGACTAGCGGGGGAAGAGCAGTTCTTC. Full variable domain (rest looked up from reference TRBV7-9 and TRBJ2-1): DTGVSQNPRHKITKRGQNVTFRCDPISEHNRLYWYRQTLGQGPEFLTYFQNEAQLEKSRLLSDRFSAERPKGSFSTLEIQRTEQGDSAMYLCASSSGLAGEEQFFGPGTRLTVL.

The chain is built from TRBV7-9 and TRBJ2-2; D gene unclear. The CDR3 has 12 residues. The germline gives CDR1 SEHNR, CDR2 FQNEAQ (reference sequence). V shed 6 bases and J shed 3 bases, with 5 bases lying between them. DNA for the CDR3: TGTGCCAGCAGGGGCGACACCGGGGAGCTGTTTTTT. Amino acids: CASRGDTGELFF.

This chain connects TRBV5-1 to TRBJ2-3; D might be TRBD1 (6 bases). Per germline, CDR1 SGHRS and CDR2 YFSETQ. This CDR3 is built from 16 residues. Between the trimmed V and J ends, which lost 0 bases and 0 bases, there was a span of 11 bases. CDR3 protein: CASSLAGDTSTDTQYF. The CDR3 DNA follows: TGCGCCAGCAGCTTGGCCGGGGACACGAGCACAGATACGCAGTATTTT. The full variable domain, its missing parts supplied by reference TRBV5-1 and TRBJ2-3, is KAGVTQTPRYLIKTRGQQVTLSCSPISGHRSVSWYQQTPGQGLQFLFEYFSETQRNKGNFPGRFSGRQFSNSRSEMNVSTLELGDSALYLCASSLAGDTSTDTQYFGPGTRLTVL.

The chain couples TRBV11-1 to TRBJ2-6, with 9 nucleotides matching TRBD1. This CDR3 region has 17 residues. The V segment lost 5 bases and the J segment 2 bases; nucleotides outside the gene matches: 7. CDR1 is SGHAT, CDR2 FQDESV, per germline (reference sequence). CDR3 in DNA: TGTGCCAGCAGCCCGGACAGGGGATTAACTGGGGCCAACGTCCTGACTTTC. This translates into CASSPDRGLTGANVLTF.

The chain employs TRBV11-2 and TRBJ2-1; possibly TRBD1 for D (6 bases). This CDR3 has 16 residues. Germline V gene data show CDR1 as SGHAT and CDR2 as FQNNGV. The ends were cut back, 3 bases at V and 7 bases at J, with 19 bases in the middle. As DNA, the CDR3 is TGTGCCAGCAGCTTCGGGTTCGGACAGCGCAGGAATGAGCAGTTCTTC. It yields the protein CASSFGFGQRRNEQFF.

J is TRBJ2-3 and V is TRBV5-1; either TRBD1 or TRBD2 may supply D (5 bases each). The germline gives CDR1 SGHRS, CDR2 YFSETQ. CDR3 size: 17 residues. V lost 0 bases and J lost 4, with 18 bases in between. CDR3 protein: CASSLEWGPRVPDTQYF. The CDR3 DNA sequence: TGCGCCAGCAGCTTGGAGTGGGGACCCCGGGTGCCAGATACGCAGTATTTT.

The chain links TRBV6-1 to TRBJ1-1; possibly TRBD1 for D (5 bases). CDR1 is MNHNS, CDR2 SASEGT, per germline. This CDR3 is 15 amino acids long. V was pared by 1 base and J by 3 bases, with 12 bases between. CDR3 nucleotide sequence: TGTGCCAGCAGTGAAGGGGAGGGGAGCTACACTGAAGCTTTCTTT. This translates into CASSEGEGSYTEAFF.

The genes are TRBV9 and TRBJ1-2; 7 bases match TRBD1. V lost 0 bases to trimming and J lost 2 bases; unmatched junction nucleotides: 4. The CDR3 is 15 amino acids. CDR1 and CDR2 from the germline V gene are SGDLS and YYNGEE. CDR3: CASSVALGGNYGYTF. CDR3 sequence (DNA): TGTGCCAGCAGCGTAGCTTTAGGGGGCAACTATGGCTACACCTTC.

The chain links TRBV6-5 to TRBJ1-1; 7 positions match TRBD1. Germline trimming cut 6 bases from V and 0 bases from J; bases unmatched to any gene: 1. The CDR3 sequence is 13 residues long. Germline CDR1 and CDR2: MNHEY and SVGAGI. The CDR3 loop reads CASRQGMNTEAFF. DNA of the CDR3: TGTGCCAGCAGACAGGGGATGAACACTGAAGCTTTCTTT.

V and J are TRBV5-6 and TRBJ2-4, with a weak D call TRBD1 (5 bases). V was clipped by 0 bases and J by 11 bases, with 18 bases between them. The germline CDR1 and CDR2 sequences are SGHDT and YYEEEE. This CDR3 comprises 15 residues. CDR3 nucleotides: TGTGCCAGCAGCTTGGGGGTAGGGGTTTCAGCCCTTCAGTACTTC. This sequence encodes CASSLGVGVSALQYF.

This chain connects TRBV29-1 to TRBJ2-7; TRBD1 might be the D (6 bases). V shed 3 bases and J shed 1 base, with 16 bases lying between them. Germline values: CDR1 SQVTM, CDR2 ANQGSEA. The CDR3 covers 15 residues. The CDR3 sequence is CSVEYPGDSSYEQYF. CDR3 in DNA: TGCAGCGTTGAGTACCCAGGGGATTCTTCCTACGAGCAGTACTTC.

This chain links TRBV7-9 with TRBJ2-2; D gene unclear. V gave up 5 bases and J gave up 3 bases, with 13 bases separating them. From germline, CDR1 is SEHNR and CDR2 FQNEAQ (reference sequence). The CDR3 contains 15 residues. CDR3 protein: CASSPFLPHTGELFF. CDR3 sequence (DNA): TGTGCCAGCAGCCCATTCCTACCTCACACCGGGGAGCTGTTTTTT.

This clone was recorded a few times. The genes are TRBV6-5 and TRBJ2-7; a possible D gene is TRBD1 (6 bases). CDR3 length: 11 residues. V lost 6 bases, J lost 4 bases, and 7 bases lay in between. CDR1 and CDR2 (germline): MNHEY, SVGAGI. CDR3 DNA: TGTGCCAGCAGAACAGGGTACGAGCAGTACTTC. Protein: CASRTGYEQYF.